The entry that follows covers one T cell receptor beta chain sequence. This clonotype ranks as medium-sized (0.01 to 0.1%) by frequency alone, as no count is recorded. Its antigen target is currently unknown. The data stem from a study of human CD8 memory T cell subsets (dated by TCRdb to 2018 to 2020). With respect to the entire study: TCRbeta repertoires of stem-like (TSTEM), progenitor exhausted-like (TPEX) and effector memory CD8+ T cell subsets were compared to assess their clonal relationships. TCRbeta repertoires were obtained from TSTEM, TPEX and effector memory subsets contributed by each of about six donors. Study-wide findings and limitations: Both stem-like subsets shared clonotypes with effector memory cells, but TSTEM and TPEX repertoires overlapped minimally, suggesting distinct antigen spectra. Greater repertoire diversity in TSTEM than in TPEX subsets was suggested by Chao1 estimates, potentially reflecting a broader range of specificities. Normalized Shannon-Wiener diversity was similarly high in the TSTEM and TPEX subsets, while the effector memory subsets were comparatively less diverse. Sequencing was limited to TCRbeta chains, and the repertoire comparisons were based on six donors analyzed with paired t-tests and Bonferroni correction.

The CDR3 measures 15 amino acids from cysteine to phenylalanine. No DNA is given. According to the germline V gene, CDR1 reads MNHEY and CDR2 reads SVGAGI. CCR7+ PD-1+ TIGIT+ early differentiated memory cells with dysfunctional, exhausted-like traits were defined as progenitor exhausted-like memory CD8+ T cells (TPEX). Density gradient separation was used to isolate peripheral blood mononuclear cells from healthy donor buffy coats. The study enriched total CD8+ T cells through negative magnetic separation using EasySep or MojoSort CD8+ T cell isolation kits. An RNeasy Mini Kit was used to extract total RNA from duplicate vials of around 140,000 sorted CD8+ T cells per subset. PBMCs were used either fresh or after being cryopreserved in fetal bovine serum containing about 11% DMSO. Fluorescence-activated cell sorting on a FACSAria III was used to sort CD8+ T cell subsets to purity. The sequencer was a NextSeq 550. A Human TCR Profiling Kit was used to prepare UMI-labeled 5' RACE TCRbeta libraries. Every TCRbeta library was prepared in parallel, with the same number of PCR cycles used for all of the libraries. Per the source publication's procedure: Each TCRbeta library contained between about 2,900 and 18,000 functional CDR3beta clonotypes. MIGEC 1.2.9 handled UMI extraction and consensus assembly, with a minimum of three reads required per UMI. In-frame CDR3beta repertoires were extracted with MiXCR 3.0.3. Each sample was downsampled to 42,000 randomly selected UMIs before diversity metrics were calculated in VDJtools 1.2.1. For each sample pair, the repertoire overlap metrics D, R and F2 were calculated in VDJtools using the top 3,000 clones. TCRdb reprocessed the public reads and reports one entry per CDR3 protein sequence, without DNA. These V and J calls rely on TCRdb rather than the paper's analysis. The table for this sample shows about 8,800 distinct CDR3 sequences. The top ten hold 15% of the sample.

This clonotype was sampled from a human donor in good health. The sequencing sample was made of CD8+ T cells from PBMCs. The chain is assembled from TRBV6-5 and TRBJ2-7; there is no DNA to check the TCRdb D call of TRBD2. CDR3 protein: CASSYDTSSWLEQYF.